These 30 T cell receptor beta chains came from one sample sequenced in a study of blood T cell repertoires in COVID-19 (dated by TCRdb to the early 2020s). Receptor amplification or capture employed the immunoSEQ multiplex PCR assay. As stored in TCRdb, this immuneACCESS dataset retains in-frame rearrangements with V and J assigned. A fraction of the clones does not appear; measured against another copy, unresolved V genes explain less than half of the discrepancy, and the remainder lacks a known reason. This sample comprises around 210,000 clones, around 80% of them detected only once. The ten top clones hold roughly 6% of the sample. Sequencing input: peripheral blood. These TCRs come from a woman aged 65 to 85 with acute or convalescent COVID-19.

This clone came up once. The chain combines TRBV27 with TRBJ2-1; 9 bases fit TRBD1. The V and J ends lost 6 bases and 4 bases, in that order; junction bases with no gene match: 7. CDR3 length: 15 residues. Germline assignment: CDR1 MNHEY and CDR2 SMNVEV (reference sequence). The CDR3 sequence: CASRETGGLYNEQFF. In DNA form, the CDR3 reads TGTGCCAGCAGAGAAACAGGGGGCCTTTACAATGAGCAGTTCTTC.

The V and J genes are TRBV3-1 (or the pseudogene TRBV3-2) and TRBJ1-3; D remains ambiguous. The V gene's germline CDR1 is LGHDT and CDR2 YNNKEL (reference sequence). Trimming cost V 4 bases and J 0 bases, with 13 bases left between them. The CDR3 spans 16 residues. The CDR3 coding sequence is TGTGCCAGCAGCCTCTACTCAGCGAGCTCTGGAAACACCATATATTTT. Translation gives CASSLYSASSGNTIYF.

This clone appeared a single time. The J gene is TRBJ2-2, the V gene TRBV3-1 (or the pseudogene TRBV3-2); 11 bases match TRBD2. The CDR3 consists of 17 residues. V was clipped by 0 bases and J by 7 bases; unmatched bases: 7. Germline V lookup: CDR1 LGHDT, CDR2 YNNKEL (reference sequence). DNA for the CDR3: TGTGCCAGCAGCCAAGAGCGTCTAGCGGGAGGACACGGGGAGCTGTTTTTT. As protein: CASSQERLAGGHGELFF.

This rearrangement joins TRBV5-1 to TRBJ2-1; TRBD2 matches at 7 bases. CDR3 length: 14 residues. CDR1 and CDR2 from the germline V gene are SGHRS and YFSETQ. With 5 bases clipped from V and 0 bases from J, the junction kept 2 bases outside the gene matches. CDR3 protein: CASSGGSSYNEQFF. For the CDR3, the DNA is TGCGCCAGCAGTGGCGGGAGCTCCTACAATGAGCAGTTCTTC.

The chain uses TRBV5-5 and TRBJ1-6, with unresolved D. CDR3 length equals 16 residues. V shed 4 bases and J shed 5 bases, with 16 bases lying between them. The germline V gene encodes CDR1 SGHKS and CDR2 YYEKEE (reference sequence). CDR3 coding DNA: TGTGCCAGCAGCGCCGGTTGGGCGCCAAATAATTCACCCCTCCACTTT. This sequence encodes CASSAGWAPNNSPLHF.

This chain connects TRBV6-2 or TRBV6-3 to TRBJ2-6; TRBD1 matches 10 bases. From germline, CDR1 is MNHEY and CDR2 SVGEGT. This CDR3 has 17 residues. J gave up 2 bases and V 2 bases, and 3 bases lay outside the gene matches. The CDR3 DNA follows: TGTGCCAGCAGTTACGGGACAGGGGTCCCTGGGGCCAACGTCCTGACTTTC. This sequence encodes CASSYGTGVPGANVLTF.

The CDR3 nucleotides are TGTGCCAGTACCCTGGGGCAGGAAAATGAAAAACTGTTTTTT. It yields the protein CASTLGQENEKLFF. The J gene is TRBJ1-4, the V gene TRBV19; D possibly corresponds to TRBD1 (5 bases). V lost 7 bases, J lost 5 bases, and 14 bases lay in between. The CDR3 extends over 14 amino acids. Germline CDR1 reads LNHDA; CDR2 reads SQIVND (reference sequence).

In its sample, this clone was seen a few times. For the CDR3, the DNA is TGTGCCAGCAGTGTTAGCAGAAACACAGATACGCAGTATTTT. This gives the protein CASSVSRNTDTQYF. The chain employs TRBV6-4 and TRBJ2-3; D not resolved. CDR3 length: 14 amino acids. V was shortened by 4 bases and J by 2 bases, with 10 bases between the two germline ends. Germline loops: CDR1 MRHNA, CDR2 SNTAGT.

This rearrangement joins TRBV5-4 to TRBJ2-3; 8 nucleotides agree with TRBD2. Trimming took 3 bases from V and 0 from J; bases not matched to a gene: 3. From germline, CDR1 is SGHNT and CDR2 YYREEE (reference sequence). The CDR3 runs to 15 residues. The CDR3 spells CASSSQRESTDTQYF. The CDR3 DNA follows: TGTGCCAGCAGCTCACAGCGGGAGAGCACAGATACGCAGTATTTT.

This chain links TRBV28 with TRBJ1-1; 7 bases map to TRBD1. The CDR3 length is 17 residues. Germline V gene sequence: CDR1 MDHEN, CDR2 SYDVKM. V lost 5 bases, J lost 5 bases, and 17 bases stayed unmatched. CDR3 nucleotides: TGTGCCAGCAGTCCGCAACAGGGGTGGTCAACTTATACTGAAGCTTTCTTT. It is translated as CASSPQQGWSTYTEAFF.

V and J are TRBV5-6 and TRBJ2-2; unclear D gene. In germline, CDR1 is SGHDT, CDR2 YYEEEE. The CDR3 is 13 residues long. With 2 bases removed from V and 2 bases from J, the gap between germline ends came to 4 bases. The CDR3 sequence is CASSFLNTGELFF. The CDR3 DNA reads as TGTGCCAGCAGCTTTCTAAACACCGGGGAGCTGTTTTTT.

V gene TRBV11-3 combines with J gene TRBJ2-1, with 7 bases aligning to TRBD2. The CDR3 covers 16 residues. V lost 1 base and J lost 5; bases outside the gene matches: 8. Germline V gene lookup returns CDR1 SGHNT and CDR2 YENEEA. CDR3 nucleotides: TGTGCCAGCAGCTTAGCTCGAGCTAGCGGTAACAATGAGCAGTTCTTC. Amino acids: CASSLARASGNNEQFF. Looking up the rest from reference TRBV11-3 and TRBJ2-1 gives the full variable domain: EAGVVQSPRYKIIEKKQPVAFWCNPISGHNTLYWYLQNLGQGPELLIRYENEEAVDDSQLPKDRFSAERLKGVDSTLKIQPAELGDSAVYLCASSLARASGNNEQFFGPGTRLTVL.

The gene calls are TRBV15 and TRBJ2-2, with 8 bases fitting TRBD1. The CDR3 is 16 residues long. V shed 3 bases and J 4 bases; nucleotides not matched to a gene: 7. Per the germline V gene, CDR1 is LNHNV and CDR2 is YYDKDF (reference sequence). DNA of the CDR3: TGTGCCACCAGCAGGAAGGTCACAGGGGGCACCGGGGAGCTGTTTTTT. Its protein is CATSRKVTGGTGELFF. The entire variable domain, with the rest obtained from reference TRBV15 and TRBJ2-2, is as follows: DAMVIQNPRYQVTQFGKPVTLSCSQTLNHNVMYWYQQKSSQAPKLLFHYYDKDFNNEADTPDNFQSRRPNTSFCFLDIRSPGLGDTAMYLCATSRKVTGGTGELFFGEGSRLTVL.

This chain uses TRBV2 with TRBJ1-5; 11 bases are shared with TRBD1. V was clipped by 6 bases and J by 7 bases; unmatched bases: 5. Germline values: CDR1 SNHLY, CDR2 FYNNEI. The CDR3 is made up of 14 amino acids. The CDR3 region is CASSLGQGAQPQHF. The CDR3 DNA is TGTGCCAGCAGCCTCGGACAGGGGGCGCAGCCCCAGCATTTT.

The CDR3 spells CASSLQGQQNEKLFF. Here the CDR3 DNA reads TGCGCCAGCAGCCTACAAGGACAGCAGAATGAAAAACTGTTTTTT. The chain uses TRBV5-1 and TRBJ1-4, with D maybe TRBD1 (6 bases). Trimming left V 4 bases short and J 5 bases short, with 15 bases between. The CDR3 is 15 amino acids. Germline CDR1 is SGHRS and CDR2 is YFSETQ. Drawing the rest from reference TRBV5-1 and TRBJ1-4, the complete variable domain is KAGVTQTPRYLIKTRGQQVTLSCSPISGHRSVSWYQQTPGQGLQFLFEYFSETQRNKGNFPGRFSGRQFSNSRSEMNVSTLELGDSALYLCASSLQGQQNEKLFFGSGTQLSVL.

The chain couples TRBV3-1 (or the pseudogene TRBV3-2) to TRBJ2-3, with 10 bases identical to TRBD2. The V and J ends lost 0 bases and 3 bases, in that order; junction bases with no gene match: 15. Germline V gene lookup returns CDR1 LGHDT and CDR2 YNNKEL (reference sequence). This CDR3 is built from 20 residues. The CDR3 DNA reads as TGTGCCAGCAGCCAAGATTTCGGTACAGCGGGAGGGCCTAGGACAGATACGCAGTATTTT. Protein sequence: CASSQDFGTAGGPRTDTQYF.

V usage is TRBV28 and J usage is TRBJ2-7, with TRBD1 identical over 9 bases. Per germline, CDR1 MDHEN and CDR2 SYDVKM. V shed 8 bases, J shed 0 bases, and the junction held 8 bases outside the gene matches. The CDR3 consists of 15 residues. The CDR3 DNA follows: TGTGCCAGCTGTACCGGGACAGGGAGCTCCTACGAGCAGTACTTC. It codes for CASCTGTGSSYEQYF.

The chain is built from TRBV29-1 and TRBJ2-5; D perhaps matches TRBD2 (6 bases). With 3 bases removed from V and 1 base from J, the gap between germline ends came to 15 bases. This CDR3 contains 15 residues. CDR1 and CDR2 (germline): SQVTM, ANQGSEA. CDR3 region: CSVELPSDSQETQYF. CDR3 sequence (DNA): TGCAGCGTTGAGCTCCCTAGCGATAGCCAAGAGACCCAGTACTTC.

This CDR3 reads CASSLRNTGELFF. The CDR3 DNA sequence: TGTGCCAGCAGCTTGCGGAACACCGGGGAGCTGTTTTTT. The chain carries TRBV5-6 and TRBJ2-2, with D hard to call. Trimming stripped 1 base from V and 1 base from J, with 2 bases between. Germline V gives CDR1 SGHDT, CDR2 YYEEEE. This CDR3 comprises 13 residues. The full variable domain, rest sourced from reference TRBV5-6 and TRBJ2-2, is DAGVTQSPTHLIKTRGQQVTLRCSPKSGHDTVSWYQQALGQGPQFIFQYYEEEERQRGNFPDRFSGHQFPNYSSELNVNALLLGDSALYLCASSLRNTGELFFGEGSRLTVL.

V and J are TRBV9 and TRBJ2-1; tentative D call: TRBD2 (6 bases). The germline V and J ends were trimmed by 0 bases and 5 bases, with 12 bases remaining between them. The CDR3 covers 15 residues. Germline-derived CDR1 and CDR2 are SGDLS and YYNGEE. The CDR3 DNA reads as TGTGCCAGCAGCGTAGAAACTAGCATCGACAATGAGCAGTTCTTC. This sequence encodes CASSVETSIDNEQFF.

This clone appeared once. CDR3 sequence (DNA): TGCAGCGTTGAACATCAGGGGAAACCTGGGGCCAACGTCCTGACTTTC. This translates into CSVEHQGKPGANVLTF. This rearrangement joins TRBV29-1 to TRBJ2-6, with a tentative D call TRBD1 (6 bases). The CDR3 is 16 amino acids. The ends were cut back, 2 bases at V and 2 bases at J, with 13 bases in the middle. Germline V CDR1 and CDR2: SQVTM, ANQGSEA.

The chain couples TRBV30 to TRBJ2-2, with D possibly matching TRBD1 (6 bases). The V and J ends lost 5 bases and 6 bases respectively, with 7 bases between them. This CDR3 has 11 residues. Germline CDR1 reads GTSNPN; CDR2 reads SVGIG (reference sequence). CDR3 sequence: CAWQGPGELFF. The DNA for the CDR3 is TGTGCCTGGCAGGGGCCCGGGGAGCTGTTTTTT.

In DNA, the CDR3 is TGTGCCAGCAGCCAAGGGCCAAACTCCTACAATGAGCAGTTCTTC. It is translated as CASSQGPNSYNEQFF. The chain couples TRBV3-1 (or the pseudogene TRBV3-2) to TRBJ2-1; no clear D gene. Trimming removed 1 base at V and 0 bases at J, with 7 bases between. The CDR3 is made up of 15 amino acids. Germline V gene sequence: CDR1 LGHDT, CDR2 YNNKEL (reference sequence).

This clone was seen ten or more times. The gene calls are TRBV19 and TRBJ2-2, with TRBD1 matching over 10 bases. Trimming cost V 3 bases and J 10 bases; bases outside gene matches: 8. Looked up from germline, CDR1 is LNHDA and CDR2 is SQIVND (reference sequence). This CDR3 is built from 15 residues. CDR3 in amino acids: CASSIELTGGEELFF. As DNA, the CDR3 is TGTGCCAGTAGTATTGAATTGACAGGGGGCGAGGAGCTGTTTTTT.

The CDR3 DNA sequence: TGTGCCAGCACCTCGGACAGGGGACTTGCAGATACGCAGTATTTT. It translates to CASTSDRGLADTQYF. J is TRBJ2-3 and V is TRBV7-9, with TRBD1 matching 9 bases. Germline V gene data show CDR1 as SEHNR and CDR2 as FQNEAQ (reference sequence). With V trimmed by 7 bases and J by 4 bases, 9 bases remained unmatched. CDR3 size: 15 residues.

The chain employs TRBV27 and TRBJ1-2; D might be TRBD1 (6 bases). The CDR3 has 13 residues. V gave up 1 base and J gave up 8 bases, with 11 bases separating them. The germline CDR1 and CDR2 sequences are MNHEY and SMNVEV (reference sequence). CDR3 sequence: CASSLWLGGGYTF. As DNA, the CDR3 is TGTGCCAGCAGTTTATGGTTAGGGGGAGGCTACACCTTC.

J is TRBJ2-1 and V is TRBV5-1; a possible D gene is TRBD2 (6 bases). The germline V gene encodes CDR1 SGHRS and CDR2 YFSETQ. The CDR3 is 15 amino acids. Trimming pared 1 base from V and 2 bases from J, leaving 10 bases between. Here the CDR3 reads CASSLRVAAYNEQFF. CDR3 bases: TGCGCCAGCAGCTTGAGAGTAGCGGCCTACAATGAGCAGTTCTTC.

This clone has just a few counts. This sequence joins TRBV9 and TRBJ2-7; 11 positions match TRBD1. The CDR3 contains 16 residues. Trimming removed 4 bases from V and 2 bases from J; junction bases left unmatched: 8. CDR1 and CDR2 (germline): SGDLS, YYNGEE. CDR3 amino acids: CASSRTGGARTYEQYF. CDR3 DNA: TGTGCCAGCAGCAGGACAGGGGGCGCAAGAACCTACGAGCAGTACTTC.

J is TRBJ1-5 and V is TRBV19; TRBD1 agrees at 7 bases. V shed 7 bases and J 4 bases; nucleotides not matched to a gene: 13. The CDR3 totals 16 residues. Germline assignment: CDR1 LNHDA and CDR2 SQIVND (reference sequence). Here the CDR3 reads CASTTRGAGGNQPQHF. The CDR3 DNA is TGTGCCAGTACCACACGTGGGGCAGGGGGAAATCAGCCCCAGCATTTT.

This clone was seen a handful of times. The CDR3: CATSARAGGYGYTF. CDR3 sequence (DNA): TGTGCCACCAGTGCCCGAGCAGGGGGCTATGGCTACACCTTC. The chain recombines TRBV24-1 with TRBJ1-2, with 7 bases fitting TRBD1. The V and J ends lost 5 bases and 4 bases, in that order; junction bases with no gene match: 6. CDR1 is KGHDR and CDR2 is SFDVKD in the germline V gene. There are 14 residues in the CDR3.